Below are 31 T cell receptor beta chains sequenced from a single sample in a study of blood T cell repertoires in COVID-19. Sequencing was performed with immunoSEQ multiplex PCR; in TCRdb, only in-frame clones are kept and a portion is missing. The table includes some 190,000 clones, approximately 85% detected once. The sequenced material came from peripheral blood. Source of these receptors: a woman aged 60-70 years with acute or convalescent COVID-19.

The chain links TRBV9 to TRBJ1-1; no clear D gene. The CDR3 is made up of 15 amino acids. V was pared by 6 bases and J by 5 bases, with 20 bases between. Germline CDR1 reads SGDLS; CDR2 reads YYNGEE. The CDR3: CASTRSARERTEAFF. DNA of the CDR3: TGTGCCAGCACTCGATCAGCGAGGGAGAGGACTGAAGCTTTCTTT.

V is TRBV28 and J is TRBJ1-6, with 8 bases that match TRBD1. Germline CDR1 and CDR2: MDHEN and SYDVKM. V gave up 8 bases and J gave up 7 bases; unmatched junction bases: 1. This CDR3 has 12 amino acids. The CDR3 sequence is CASGTGNSPLHF. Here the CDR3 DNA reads TGTGCCAGCGGGACAGGCAATTCACCCCTCCACTTT. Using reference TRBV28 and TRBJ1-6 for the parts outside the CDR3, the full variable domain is DVKVTQSSRYLVKRTGEKVFLECVQDMDHENMFWYRQDPGLGLRLIYFSYDVKMKEKGDIPEGYSVSREKKERFSLILESASTNQTSMYLCASGTGNSPLHFGNGTRLTVT.

CDR3 sequence (DNA): TGTGCCAGCAGGGATCAGGGACAGATTAATGACATTCAGTACTTC. Its translation: CASRDQGQINDIQYF. The rearrangement links TRBV2 to TRBJ2-4; 7 bases agree with TRBD1. Germline loops: CDR1 SNHLY, CDR2 FYNNEI. This CDR3 is built from 15 residues. V dropped 6 bases and J dropped 8; count of bases not matched to a gene: 13.

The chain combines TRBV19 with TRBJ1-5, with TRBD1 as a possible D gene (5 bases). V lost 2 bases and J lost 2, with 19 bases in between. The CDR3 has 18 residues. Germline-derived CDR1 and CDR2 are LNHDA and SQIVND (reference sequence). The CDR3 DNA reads TGTGCCAGTAGTATATTGATAGGAGGGGATATCGGCAATCAGCCCCAGCATTTT. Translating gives CASSILIGGDIGNQPQHF. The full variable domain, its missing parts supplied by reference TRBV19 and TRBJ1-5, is DGGITQSPKYLFRKEGQNVTLSCEQNLNHDAMYWYRQDPGQGLRLIYYSQIVNDFQKGDIAEGYSVSREKKESFPLTVTSAQKNPTAFYLCASSILIGGDIGNQPQHFGDGTRLSIL.

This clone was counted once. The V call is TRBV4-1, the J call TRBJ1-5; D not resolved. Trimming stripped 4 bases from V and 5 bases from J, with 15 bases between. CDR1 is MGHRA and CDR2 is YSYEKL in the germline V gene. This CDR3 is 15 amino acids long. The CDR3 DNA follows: TGCGCCAGCAGCCCCAAGATCTCCCGGGATCAGCCCCAGCATTTT. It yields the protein CASSPKISRDQPQHF.

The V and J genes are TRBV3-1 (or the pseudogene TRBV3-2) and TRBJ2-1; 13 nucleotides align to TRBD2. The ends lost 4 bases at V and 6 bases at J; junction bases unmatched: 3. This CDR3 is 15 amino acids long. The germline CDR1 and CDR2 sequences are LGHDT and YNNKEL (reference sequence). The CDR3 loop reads CASSPTSGRGNEQFF. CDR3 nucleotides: TGTGCCAGCAGCCCCACTAGCGGGAGGGGCAATGAGCAGTTCTTC.

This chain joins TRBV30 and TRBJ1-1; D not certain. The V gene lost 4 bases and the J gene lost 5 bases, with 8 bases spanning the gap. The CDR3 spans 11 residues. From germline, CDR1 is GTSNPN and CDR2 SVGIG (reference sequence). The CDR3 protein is CAWTGRTEAFF. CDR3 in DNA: TGTGCCTGGACTGGGAGGACTGAAGCTTTCTTT.

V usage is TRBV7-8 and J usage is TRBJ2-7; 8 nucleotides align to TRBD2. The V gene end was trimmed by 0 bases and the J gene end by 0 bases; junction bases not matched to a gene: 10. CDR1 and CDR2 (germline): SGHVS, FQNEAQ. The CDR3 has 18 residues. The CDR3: CASSLARVFSGNSYEQYF. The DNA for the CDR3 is TGTGCCAGCAGCTTAGCCCGGGTTTTTAGCGGGAACTCCTACGAGCAGTACTTC. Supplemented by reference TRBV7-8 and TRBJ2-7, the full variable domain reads GAGVSQSPRYKVAKRGQDVALRCDPISGHVSLFWYQQALGQGPEFLTYFQNEAQLDKSGLPSDRFFAERPEGSVSTLKIQRTQQEDSAVYLCASSLARVFSGNSYEQYFGPGTRLTVT.

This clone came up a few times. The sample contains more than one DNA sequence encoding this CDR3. CDR3: CASSSPQGGYTF. In nucleotides, the CDR3 is TGTGCCAGCAGTTCTCCCCAGGGTGGCTACACCTTC. V usage is TRBV12-3 or TRBV12-4 and J usage is TRBJ1-2; a weak D match, TRBD1 (5 bases). The CDR3 runs 12 residues. Trimming took off 4 bases at V and 7 bases at J, with 10 bases between the two ends.

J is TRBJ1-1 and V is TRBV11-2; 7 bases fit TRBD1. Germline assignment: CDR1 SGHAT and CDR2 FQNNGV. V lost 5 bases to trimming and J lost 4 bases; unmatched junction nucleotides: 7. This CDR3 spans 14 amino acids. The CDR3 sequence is CASSGDRVATEAFF. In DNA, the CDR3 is TGTGCCAGCAGCGGTGACAGGGTGGCCACTGAAGCTTTCTTT.

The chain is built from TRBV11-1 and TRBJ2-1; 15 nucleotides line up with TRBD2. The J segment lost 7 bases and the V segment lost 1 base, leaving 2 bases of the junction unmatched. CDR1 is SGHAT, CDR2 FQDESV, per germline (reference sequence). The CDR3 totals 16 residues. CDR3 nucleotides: TGTGCCAGCAGCTTAGGGGGACTAGCGGGAGGTAATGAGCAGTTCTTC. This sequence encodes CASSLGGLAGGNEQFF.

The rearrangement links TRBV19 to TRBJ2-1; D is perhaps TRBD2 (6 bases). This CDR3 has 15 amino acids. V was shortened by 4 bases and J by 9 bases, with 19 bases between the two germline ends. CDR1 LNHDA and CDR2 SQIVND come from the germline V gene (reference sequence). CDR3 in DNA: TGTGCCAGTAGTAGAGGCGGGGCCGGCATTAGTGAGCAGTTCTTC. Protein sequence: CASSRGGAGISEQFF.

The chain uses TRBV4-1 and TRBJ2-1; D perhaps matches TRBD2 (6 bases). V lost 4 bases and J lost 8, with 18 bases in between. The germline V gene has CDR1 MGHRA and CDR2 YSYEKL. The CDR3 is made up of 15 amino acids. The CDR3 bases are TGCGCCAGCAGCCTTGGGACTCGCCCCGGCCATGAGCAGTTCTTC. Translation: CASSLGTRPGHEQFF.

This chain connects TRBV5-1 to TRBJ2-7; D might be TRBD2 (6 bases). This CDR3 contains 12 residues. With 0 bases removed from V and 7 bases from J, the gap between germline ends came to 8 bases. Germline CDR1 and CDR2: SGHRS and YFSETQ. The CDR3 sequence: CASSLDGGEQYV. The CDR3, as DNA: TGCGCCAGCAGCTTGGATGGGGGGGAGCAGTACGTC.

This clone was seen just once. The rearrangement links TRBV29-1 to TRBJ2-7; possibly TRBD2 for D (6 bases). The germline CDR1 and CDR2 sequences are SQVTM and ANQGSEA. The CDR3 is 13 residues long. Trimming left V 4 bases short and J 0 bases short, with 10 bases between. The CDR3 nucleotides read TGCAGCGTTGTGCGCGGGAACTCCTACGAGCAGTACTTC. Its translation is CSVVRGNSYEQYF.

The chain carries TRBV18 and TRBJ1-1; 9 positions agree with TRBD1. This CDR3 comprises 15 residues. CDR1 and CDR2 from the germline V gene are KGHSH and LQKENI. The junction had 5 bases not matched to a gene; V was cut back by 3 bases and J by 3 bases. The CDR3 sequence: CASSPLQGADTEAFF. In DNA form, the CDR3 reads TGTGCCAGCTCACCCCTACAGGGGGCGGACACTGAAGCTTTCTTT.

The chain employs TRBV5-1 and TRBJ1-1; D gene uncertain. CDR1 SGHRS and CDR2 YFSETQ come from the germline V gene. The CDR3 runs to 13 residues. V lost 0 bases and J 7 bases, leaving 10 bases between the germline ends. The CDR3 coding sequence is TGCGCCAGCAGCTTGGGCGGGGATGGTGAAGCTTTCTTT. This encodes CASSLGGDGEAFF.

The CDR3 region is CASSQGAVNEQFF. In DNA form, the CDR3 reads TGTGCCAGTTCCCAGGGGGCGGTCAATGAGCAGTTCTTC. This rearrangement joins TRBV19 to TRBJ2-1, with 8 bases identical to TRBD1. The CDR3 extends over 13 amino acids. Germline V gene data show CDR1 as LNHDA and CDR2 as SQIVND (reference sequence). With V trimmed by 8 bases and J by 6 bases, 6 bases remained unmatched.

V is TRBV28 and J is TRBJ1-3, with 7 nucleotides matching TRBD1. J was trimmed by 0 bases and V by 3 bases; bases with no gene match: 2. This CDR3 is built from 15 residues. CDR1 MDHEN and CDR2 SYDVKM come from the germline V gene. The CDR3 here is CASSLGQLSGNTIYF. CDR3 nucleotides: TGTGCCAGCAGTTTGGGACAGCTCTCTGGAAACACCATATATTTT.

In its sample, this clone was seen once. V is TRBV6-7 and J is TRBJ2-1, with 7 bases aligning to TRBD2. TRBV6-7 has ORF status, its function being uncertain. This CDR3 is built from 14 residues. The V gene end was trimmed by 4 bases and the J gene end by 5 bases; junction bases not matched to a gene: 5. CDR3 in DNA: TGTGCCAGCAGTTCCCCACTAGCGAACAATGAGCAGTTCTTC. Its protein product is CASSSPLANNEQFF.

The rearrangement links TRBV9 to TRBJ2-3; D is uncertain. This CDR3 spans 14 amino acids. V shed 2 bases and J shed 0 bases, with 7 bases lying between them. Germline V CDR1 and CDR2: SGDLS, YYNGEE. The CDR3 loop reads CASSVSVSTDTQYF. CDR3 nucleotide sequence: TGTGCCAGCAGCGTTTCCGTAAGCACAGATACGCAGTATTTT. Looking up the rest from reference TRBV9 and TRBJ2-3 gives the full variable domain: DSGVTQTPKHLITATGQRVTLRCSPRSGDLSVYWYQQSLDQGLQFLIQYYNGEERAKGNILERFSAQQFPDLHSELNLSSLELGDSALYFCASSVSVSTDTQYFGPGTRLTVL.

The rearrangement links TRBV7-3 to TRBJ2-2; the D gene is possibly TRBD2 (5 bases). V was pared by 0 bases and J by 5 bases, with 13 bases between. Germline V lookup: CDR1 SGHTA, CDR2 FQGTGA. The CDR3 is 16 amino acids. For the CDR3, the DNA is TGTGCCAGCAGCTTAACGGGAGAAGTGGGAACCGGGGAGCTGTTTTTT. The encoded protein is CASSLTGEVGTGELFF.

CDR3: CASSQVGRASGNTIYF. As DNA, the CDR3 is TGTGCCAGCAGCCAAGTAGGCAGGGCGTCTGGAAACACCATATATTTT. The genes are TRBV3-1 (or the pseudogene TRBV3-2) and TRBJ1-3; D is perhaps TRBD1 (5 bases). Trimming took 1 base from V and 1 from J, leaving 11 bases between them. The germline V gene encodes CDR1 LGHDT and CDR2 YNNKEL (reference sequence). This CDR3 region has 16 residues.

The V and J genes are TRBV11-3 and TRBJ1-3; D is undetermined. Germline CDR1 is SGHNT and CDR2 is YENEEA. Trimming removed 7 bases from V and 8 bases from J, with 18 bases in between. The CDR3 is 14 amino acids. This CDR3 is CASTQQFPSDTIYF. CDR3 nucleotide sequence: TGTGCCAGCACCCAACAGTTCCCGTCGGACACCATATATTTT. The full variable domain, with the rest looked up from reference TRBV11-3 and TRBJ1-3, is EAGVVQSPRYKIIEKKQPVAFWCNPISGHNTLYWYLQNLGQGPELLIRYENEEAVDDSQLPKDRFSAERLKGVDSTLKIQPAELGDSAVYLCASTQQFPSDTIYFGEGSWLTVV.

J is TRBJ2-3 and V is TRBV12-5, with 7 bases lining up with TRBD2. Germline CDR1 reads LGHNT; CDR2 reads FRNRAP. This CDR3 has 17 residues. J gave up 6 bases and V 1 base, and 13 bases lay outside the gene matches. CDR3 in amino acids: CASGLEPYGGNVDTQYF. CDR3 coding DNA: TGTGCTAGTGGTTTGGAACCTTACGGGGGGAACGTCGATACGCAGTATTTT.

The CDR3 sequence: CATSRDAQDYGYTF. The CDR3 nucleotides read TGTGCCACCAGCAGAGATGCACAGGACTATGGCTACACCTTC. The chain carries TRBV15 and TRBJ1-2, with D possibly TRBD1 on 5 matching bases. The CDR3 sequence is 14 residues long. Germline V gives CDR1 LNHNV, CDR2 YYDKDF (reference sequence). The ends were cut back, 0 bases at V and 3 bases at J, with 8 bases in the middle.

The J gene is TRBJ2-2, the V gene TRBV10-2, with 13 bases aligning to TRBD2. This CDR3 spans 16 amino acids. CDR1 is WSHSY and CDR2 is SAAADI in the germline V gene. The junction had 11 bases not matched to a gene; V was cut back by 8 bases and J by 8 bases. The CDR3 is CASSPLGTSGTGELFF. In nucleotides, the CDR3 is TGCGCCAGCTCCCCCCTCGGGACTAGCGGGACTGGGGAGCTGTTTTTT.

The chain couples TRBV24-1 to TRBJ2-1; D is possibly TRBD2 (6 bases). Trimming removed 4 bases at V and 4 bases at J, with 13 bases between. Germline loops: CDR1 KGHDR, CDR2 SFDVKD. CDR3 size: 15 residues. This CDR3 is CATSEPGEHYNEQFF. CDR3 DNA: TGTGCCACCAGTGAGCCGGGAGAACATTACAATGAGCAGTTCTTC.

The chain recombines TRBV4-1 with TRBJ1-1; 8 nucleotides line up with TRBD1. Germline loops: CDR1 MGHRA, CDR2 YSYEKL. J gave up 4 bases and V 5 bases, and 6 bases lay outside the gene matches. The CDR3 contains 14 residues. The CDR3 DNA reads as TGCGCCAGCAGCTTACAGGGGGAGGCCACTGAAGCTTTCTTT. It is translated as CASSLQGEATEAFF.

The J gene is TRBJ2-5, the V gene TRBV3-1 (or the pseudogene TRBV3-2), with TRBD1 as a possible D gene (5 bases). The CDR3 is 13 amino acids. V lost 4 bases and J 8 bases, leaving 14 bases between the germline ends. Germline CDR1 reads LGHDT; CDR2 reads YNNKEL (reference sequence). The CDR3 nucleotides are TGTGCCAGCAGCCCCCGACAGATTGGCACCCAGTACTTC. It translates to CASSPRQIGTQYF.

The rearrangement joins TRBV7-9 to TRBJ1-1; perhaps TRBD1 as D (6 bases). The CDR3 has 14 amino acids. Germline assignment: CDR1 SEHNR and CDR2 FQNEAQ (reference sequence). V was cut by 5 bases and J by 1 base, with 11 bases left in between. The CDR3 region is CASSARTENTEAFF. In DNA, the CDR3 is TGTGCCAGCAGCGCGAGGACAGAGAACACTGAAGCTTTCTTT.